These 19 T cell receptor beta chains were sequenced from one sample in a study of long-term antiretroviral therapy in people with HIV. Assay version v3.0 of immunoSEQ was used, and it was run at survey level. Repertoires were generated with immunoSEQ multiplex PCR, while TCRdb's copy carries only in-frame clones and drops some. Among some 12,000 clones listed, roughly 80% were seen once. Sequenced here: unsorted PBMCs, sampled 1.2 years after starting antiretroviral therapy. The receptors come from a man aged 40-50 years with HIV.

Concerning this clone: At the DNA level, this CDR3 is encoded by other sequences in the same sample as well. The chain joins TRBV7-3 to TRBJ1-1, with 9 nucleotides matching TRBD1. V was pared by 5 bases and J by 1 base, with 2 bases of the junction left unmatched. CDR3 length: 14 residues. CDR1 is SGHTA, CDR2 FQGTGA, per germline. The CDR3 sequence is CASSPGQGNTEAFF. The DNA of the CDR3 is TGTGCCAGCAGCCCGGGACAGGGGAACACTGAAGCTTTCTTT.

The gene calls are TRBV11-2 and TRBJ2-2; 11 positions match TRBD2. Per the germline V gene, CDR1 is SGHAT and CDR2 is FQNNGV. This CDR3 has 17 amino acids. Trimming removed 1 base from V and 5 bases from J; junction bases left unmatched: 6. CDR3 DNA: TGTGCCAGCAGCTTAGGAGGGCGGACTAGCGGGACCGGGGAGCTGTTTTTT. As protein: CASSLGGRTSGTGELFF.

The chain links TRBV5-1 to TRBJ2-1; D is possibly TRBD1 or TRBD2 (5 bases each). The V gene's germline CDR1 is SGHRS and CDR2 YFSETQ. The V end was cut by 2 bases, the J end by 6 bases, with 15 bases between. CDR3 length: 15 amino acids. The CDR3, as DNA: TGCGCCAGCAGCTTAGGGACGGCCCGGTCCAATGAGCAGTTCTTC. This sequence encodes CASSLGTARSNEQFF.

The chain links TRBV15 to TRBJ1-1; D might be TRBD1 (5 bases). This CDR3 is 12 amino acids long. The germline V gene has CDR1 LNHNV and CDR2 YYDKDF (reference sequence). The V gene lost 2 bases and the J gene lost 8 bases, with 9 bases spanning the gap. CDR3 nucleotide sequence: TGTGCCACCAGCAGACCGGAGGGGGAAGCTTTCTTT. Its protein product is CATSRPEGEAFF.

This clone was seen just once. The chain uses TRBV10-1 and TRBJ2-3; 9 bases match TRBD1. Germline CDR1 WNHNN, CDR2 SYGVQD (reference sequence). The ends lost 6 bases at V and 4 bases at J; junction bases unmatched: 5. There are 14 residues in the CDR3. The CDR3 DNA reads as TGCGCCAGCAGGGGACAGGGCGACGCAGATACGCAGTATTTT. As protein: CASRGQGDADTQYF.

J is TRBJ2-3 and V is TRBV11-2; D not resolved. V lost 1 base, J lost 7 bases, and 15 bases lay in between. The length of the CDR3 is 15 residues. Germline CDR1 SGHAT, CDR2 FQNNGV. CDR3 sequence: CASSLGNTPRYTQYF. In DNA, the CDR3 is TGTGCCAGCAGCTTAGGTAACACACCCCGGTATACGCAGTATTTT.

This clone came up once. The V gene is TRBV5-4, the J gene TRBJ2-7, with 7 bases that match TRBD1. The CDR3 runs to 15 residues. CDR1 is SGHNT, CDR2 YYREEE, per germline (reference sequence). The V and J ends lost 1 base and 5 bases, in that order; junction bases with no gene match: 9. The CDR3 coding sequence is TGTGCCAGCAGCTTGAATAGGTTGGGGACAGACGAGCAGTACTTC. Amino acid sequence: CASSLNRLGTDEQYF.

This clone came up once. This chain joins TRBV7-6 and TRBJ2-7; no definite D call. Germline CDR1 reads SGHVS; CDR2 reads FNYEAQ. Deletions cut 1 base from V and 5 bases from J, with 9 bases between. The CDR3 loop spans 13 amino acids. The CDR3 region is CASSLVVGNEQYF. CDR3 coding DNA: TGTGCCAGCAGCTTAGTAGTGGGTAACGAGCAGTACTTC.

The chain has TRBV10-2 and TRBJ2-1; 8 positions agree with TRBD1. This CDR3 is 15 amino acids long. V dropped 3 bases and J dropped 10; count of bases not matched to a gene: 11. Germline assignment: CDR1 WSHSY and CDR2 SAAADI. This CDR3 is CASSDRDRSFREQFF. The DNA of the CDR3 is TGCGCCAGCAGTGACCGGGACAGGTCCTTCCGGGAGCAGTTCTTC.

The chain uses TRBV6-1 and TRBJ2-7, with TRBD2 identical over 7 bases. Per the germline V gene, CDR1 is MNHNS and CDR2 is SASEGT. The V and J ends lost 6 bases and 2 bases, in that order; junction bases with no gene match: 10. The length of the CDR3 is 15 residues. CDR3 in DNA: TGTGCCAGCAGGACGACAATCGCGGGAGCCTACGAGCAGTACTTC. The encoded protein is CASRTTIAGAYEQYF.

The gene calls are TRBV4-3 and TRBJ2-3, with 9 bases aligning to TRBD2. J lost 4 bases, V lost 1 base, and 9 bases had no gene match. This CDR3 is 17 amino acids long. CDR1 is LGHNA and CDR2 is YSLEER in the germline V gene. The CDR3 nucleotides read TGCGCCAGCAGCCAAGGGTTGCGAGCGGGGGGCGCAGATACGCAGTATTTT. This codes for CASSQGLRAGGADTQYF.

This chain uses TRBV5-4 with TRBJ1-6; 8 bases match TRBD1. The CDR3 contains 14 residues. The germline gives CDR1 SGHNT, CDR2 YYREEE (reference sequence). Trimming cost V 2 bases and J 7 bases; bases outside gene matches: 2. In DNA, the CDR3 is TGTGCCAGCAGCTTCACAGGGGGGAATTCACCCCTCCACTTT. Amino acids: CASSFTGGNSPLHF.

The chain is built from TRBV19 and TRBJ2-6; D possibly uses TRBD1 or TRBD2 (5 bases each). Looked up from germline, CDR1 is LNHDA and CDR2 is SQIVND (reference sequence). Trimming removed 7 bases at V and 13 bases at J, with 17 bases between. This CDR3 is built from 13 residues. In DNA form, the CDR3 reads TGTGCCAGTACCAGGGACGTAGGTGGAGTCCTGACTTTC. It encodes CASTRDVGGVLTF.

The J gene is TRBJ2-3, the V gene TRBV5-1, with 9 bases identical to TRBD1. The CDR3 has 15 amino acids. Germline loops: CDR1 SGHRS, CDR2 YFSETQ. V was pared by 4 bases and J by 1 base, with 4 bases of the junction left unmatched. The CDR3 protein is CASSPGQGRTDTQYF. CDR3 nucleotide sequence: TGCGCCAGCAGCCCCGGACAGGGGCGCACAGATACGCAGTATTTT.

This rearrangement joins TRBV16 to TRBJ1-4; TRBD1 matches 8 bases. Germline CDR1 KGHSY, CDR2 FQNENV. This CDR3 comprises 14 residues. V shed 7 bases and J 6 bases; nucleotides not matched to a gene: 7. The CDR3 loop is CASTFTGGDEKLFF. The DNA of the CDR3 is TGTGCCAGCACCTTCACAGGGGGAGATGAAAAACTGTTTTTT.

The chain combines TRBV9 with TRBJ2-2; possibly TRBD1 or TRBD2 for D (6 bases each). The V gene lost 4 bases and the J gene lost 3 bases, with 16 bases spanning the gap. The CDR3 runs to 16 residues. Germline-derived CDR1 and CDR2 are SGDLS and YYNGEE. The CDR3 DNA follows: TGTGCCAGCAGCCCGGGGGCTCGGGGGTACACCGGGGAGCTGTTTTTT. Its translation is CASSPGARGYTGELFF.

The rearrangement uses TRBV6-1 and TRBJ1-1, with 8 nucleotides matching TRBD1. Losses at the gene ends were 6 bases for V and 5 bases for J; bases not matched to a gene: 2. The CDR3 runs to 12 residues. From germline, CDR1 is MNHNS and CDR2 SASEGT. The CDR3 coding sequence is TGTGCCAGCAGCAGGACAGGGACTGAAGCTTTCTTT. Translated: CASSRTGTEAFF.

This sequence joins TRBV6-1 and TRBJ2-7; possible D gene TRBD1, 5 bases. Trimming removed 6 bases at V and 3 bases at J, with 12 bases between. Per the germline V gene, CDR1 is MNHNS and CDR2 is SASEGT. This CDR3 is 13 amino acids long. The CDR3, as DNA: TGTGCCAGCAGCAGACAGTCTGACTACGAGCAGTACTTC. Encoded protein: CASSRQSDYEQYF.

This clone came up once. The chain couples TRBV29-1 to TRBJ2-2, with D possibly being TRBD1 (5 bases). CDR1 is SQVTM, CDR2 ANQGSEA, per germline. The V and J ends lost 6 bases and 3 bases respectively, with 5 bases between them. There are 11 residues in the CDR3. CDR3: CSVRDTGELFF. The CDR3 DNA sequence: TGCAGCGTCAGGGACACCGGGGAGCTGTTTTTT.